A selection of T cell receptor beta chains follows, all from one sample in a study of control samples from healthy donors and cancer patients. TCRdb keeps only in-frame clones here, not all; method: immunoSEQ multiplex PCR. The data show approximately 71,000 clones, roughly 90% seen once. Specimen: PBMCs. The receptors originated from a man in his fifties or sixties with lung cancer. Both conserved end residues are part of each CDR3. A D gene is named only where the DNA matches it firmly. The size of a clone is reported for some rows only, either as once, few or many, or as a class for expanded clones.

len,abundance,v_gene,d_gene,j_gene,CDR3aa,CDR3nt
15,.,TRBV6-4,.,TRBJ2-1,CASSDGQSSYNEQFF,TGTGCCAGCAGTGATGGACAGTCATCCTACAATGAGCAGTTCTTC
15,.,TRBV14,TRBD1,TRBJ2-5,CASSQRRQGAETQYF,TGTGCCAGCAGCCAGAGGAGACAGGGGGCCGAGACCCAGTACTTC
11,.,TRBV6-5,.,TRBJ2-5,CASSSKETQYF,TGTGCCAGCAGCTCTAAAGAGACCCAGTACTTC
15,.,TRBV19,.,TRBJ1-6,CASSIFAGPSSPLHF,TGTGCCAGTAGTATTTTCGCCGGGCCCAGTTCACCCCTCCACTTT
13,.,TRBV29-1,.,TRBJ2-3,CSVRRTSTDTQYF,TGCAGCGTCCGACGGACATCCACAGATACGCAGTATTTT
14,.,TRBV5-6,.,TRBJ1-2,CASSPMTVNYGYTF,TGTGCCAGCAGCCCAATGACAGTAAACTATGGCTACACCTTC
13,.,TRBV6-6,.,TRBJ1-5,CASSSPSNQPQHF,TGTGCCAGTAGTTCCCCGTCAAATCAGCCCCAGCATTTT
14,.,TRBV19,.,TRBJ1-6,CASSGAARNSPLHF,TGTGCCAGTAGTGGTGCCGCGAGGAATTCACCCCTCCACTTT
14,.,TRBV6-5,.,TRBJ2-7,CASSWQANSYEQYF,TGTGCCAGCAGCTGGCAGGCAAACTCCTACGAGCAGTACTTC
15,.,TRBV5-1,TRBD1,TRBJ1-2,CASSSEGQASYGYTF,TGCGCCAGCAGCTCCGAGGGACAGGCAAGCTATGGCTACACCTTC
13,.,TRBV5-1,TRBD1,TRBJ2-3,CASSRQGTDTQYF,TGCGCCAGCAGCAGACAGGGGACAGATACGCAGTATTTT
13,.,TRBV2,.,TRBJ2-5,CASSNGEQETQYF,TGTGCCAGCAGCAACGGGGAGCAAGAGACCCAGTACTTC
15,once,TRBV10-3,.,TRBJ1-3,CAISAQMNSGNTIYF,TGTGCCATCAGTGCCCAGATGAACTCTGGAAACACCATATATTTT
17,.,TRBV18,TRBD1,TRBJ1-1,CASSPPQGAVYNTEAFF,TGTGCCAGCTCACCACCACAGGGGGCGGTGTACAACACTGAAGCTTTCTTT
15,once,TRBV25-1,.,TRBJ1-2,CASSEAGVGSYGYTF,TGTGCCAGCAGTGAAGCCGGCGTCGGGAGCTATGGCTACACCTTC
13,once,TRBV18,TRBD1,TRBJ1-1,CASSRQGDTEAFF,TGTGCCAGCTCTCGACAGGGGGACACTGAAGCTTTCTTT
14,.,TRBV5-6,.,TRBJ2-5,CASSPDWGSLTQYF,TGTGCCAGCAGCCCGGACTGGGGGTCTCTGACCCAGTACTTC
16,.,TRBV7-3,.,TRBJ2-6,CASSLMGLAGANVLTF,TGTGCCAGCAGCTTAATGGGGTTGGCTGGGGCCAACGTCCTGACTTTC
15,.,TRBV5-8,.,TRBJ1-2,CASSLRGGEGYGYTF,TGTGCCAGCAGCCTGCGAGGGGGAGAAGGCTATGGCTACACCTTC
15,.,TRBV24-1,TRBD1,TRBJ2-2,CATSPTGTGSGELFF,TGTGCCACCAGTCCCACCGGGACAGGGTCCGGGGAGCTGTTTTTT
22,.,TRBV27,TRBD1,TRBJ1-2,CASSLFAVGGGGGTEINYGYTF,TGTGCCAGCAGTTTATTCGCCGTAGGGGGCGGGGGCGGGACAGAGATTAACTATGGCTACACCTTC
15,.,TRBV15,TRBD1,TRBJ2-3,CATSDGQGFSDTQYF,TGTGCCACCAGCGACGGACAGGGGTTTTCGGATACGCAGTATTTT
20,.,TRBV30,.,TRBJ2-2,CAWSGLSRDTYIANTGELFF,TGTGCCTGGAGTGGTCTTTCTCGGGACACCTACATCGCGAACACCGGGGAGCTGTTTTTT
14,.,TRBV5-4,.,TRBJ1-2,CASGPKGPMDGYTF,TGTGCCAGCGGCCCGAAAGGACCCATGGATGGCTACACCTTC
16,.,TRBV4-2,TRBD1,TRBJ2-3,CASSTRQGQITDTQYF,TGTGCCAGCAGCACCCGACAGGGGCAGATCACAGATACGCAGTATTTT
14,once,TRBV5-1,.,TRBJ2-3,CASSSGQFTDTQYF,TGCGCCAGCAGCTCTGGACAGTTCACAGATACGCAGTATTTT
17,.,TRBV2,TRBD1,TRBJ1-6,CASRVPGQGLSNSPLHF,TGTGCCAGCAGGGTACCGGGACAGGGTCTATCAAATTCACCCCTCCACTTT
15,.,TRBV11-2,.,TRBJ2-7,CASSLSEVAGGEQYF,TGTGCCAGCAGCTTAAGCGAGGTAGCCGGTGGCGAGCAGTACTTC
16,.,TRBV5-6,.,TRBJ1-3,CASSLLGASSGNTIYF,TGTGCCAGCAGCTTGCTAGGAGCGAGCTCTGGAAACACCATATATTTT
14,few,TRBV6-5,TRBD1,TRBJ1-2,CASSRQGEFHGYTF,TGTGCCAGCAGTAGACAGGGAGAATTCCATGGCTACACCTTC
17,.,TRBV23-1,.,TRBJ2-1,CAIPPPRGDKSYNEQFF,TGCGCCATCCCCCCTCCGAGGGGAGACAAGTCCTACAATGAGCAGTTCTTC
14,.,TRBV30,.,TRBJ1-6,CAWSLGAYNSPLHF,TGTGCCTGGAGCCTGGGGGCCTATAATTCACCCCTCCACTTT
17,.,TRBV7-7,TRBD2,TRBJ2-5,CASSPGGLAGIGETQYF,TGTGCCAGCAGCCCAGGGGGACTAGCGGGGATAGGAGAGACCCAGTACTTC
17,once,TRBV6-4,TRBD1,TRBJ2-2,CASSDSYRGSNTGELFF,TGTGCCAGCAGTGACTCATACAGGGGTTCGAACACCGGGGAGCTGTTTTTT
14,.,TRBV29-1,TRBD2,TRBJ2-4,CSVQTSGGPNIQYF,TGCAGCGTTCAGACTAGCGGGGGCCCAAACATTCAGTACTTC
14,.,TRBV9,.,TRBJ1-6,CASSAGRWGSPLHF,TGTGCCAGCAGCGCCGGGCGGTGGGGTTCACCCCTCCACTTT
15,.,TRBV30,.,TRBJ2-3,CAWSNGGRMSDTQYF,TGTGCCTGGAGTAACGGGGGGCGGATGTCAGATACGCAGTATTTT
16,.,TRBV5-1,TRBD1,TRBJ1-1,CASSSIGQGLNTEAFF,TGCGCCAGCAGCTCGATCGGACAGGGGCTGAACACTGAAGCTTTCTTT
14,.,TRBV5-4,TRBD1,TRBJ1-2,CASSWDRGRDGYTF,TGTGCCAGCAGCTGGGATAGGGGGCGCGATGGCTACACCTTC
13,.,TRBV7-9,.,TRBJ2-5,CASSLGGQETQYF,TGTGCCAGCAGCTTAGGCGGCCAAGAGACCCAGTACTTC
17,.,TRBV10-3,TRBD1,TRBJ2-3,CAISAQGQGAPTDTQYF,TGTGCCATCAGTGCCCAAGGGCAGGGGGCCCCCACAGATACGCAGTATTTT